A selection of T cell receptor beta chains follows, all from one sample in a study of CD8+ T cells in alopecia areata. Sequencing used immunoSEQ multiplex PCR; TCRdb keeps in-frame clones, though not all of them. The repertoire holds a few hundred thousand clones, with 67% as singletons. Here the sequenced sample was CD4+ T cells sorted from blood, taken at week 0. These receptors came from a human donor with alopecia areata. CDR3s leave out the opening cysteine and the closing phenylalanine or tryptophan. Fields, in order: D gene, V gene, CDR3 protein. A D gene is named only where the DNA matches it firmly.

>NA|TRBV30
AWSGRVDTQY
>NA|TRBV30
AWSVNSADTQY
>NA|TRBV5-4
ASSAGGNKETQY
>NA|TRBV6-5
ASRAVGELF
>NA|TRBV11-2
ASSLARRAQY
>NA|TRBV29-1
SVAGTASSYGYT
>TRBD2|TRBV5-6
ASSRAGSSYEQY
>NA|TRBV30
AWSVRGNTDTQY
>NA|TRBV30
AWNPAGIYEQY
>TRBD1|TRBV30
AWSVQGSTEAF
>NA|TRBV5-1
ASSLALGRQETQY
>NA|TRBV29-1
SVERAVKRNEQF
>NA|TRBV10-3
AISESSRTNGYT
>NA|TRBV27
ASSLGWGDSPLH
>NA|TRBV7-2
ASSLALTTASSYEQY
>NA|TRBV30
AWSAGSLRSNEQF
>TRBD1|TRBV11-2
ASSLTGDSYEQY
>NA|TRBV7-2
ASSLSGPSNQPQH
>TRBD1|TRBV15
ATRDRGTFRMNTEAF
>NA|TRBV7-2
ASSRRRGSGANVLT
>TRBD1|TRBV29-1
SVAAAGGNTIY
>TRBD2|TRBV5-4
ASSLAVASGGETQY
>TRBD2|TRBV25-1
ASSEGLAGGPAYNEQF
>NA|TRBV6-6
ASSYSPRLNTEAF
>NA|TRBV4-3
ASSQGGRTEAF
>NA|TRBV4-3
ASSQESLDGNTIY
>NA|TRBV7-3
ASSLKQGNSPLH
>TRBD1|TRBV30
ASPTGAYGYT
>NA|TRBV29-1
SVATANYGYT
>NA|TRBV30
AWSSPQGKAF
>NA|TRBV11-3
ASSLGGSTEQF
>NA|TRBV5-1
ASSLGPLGEAIQY
>NA|TRBV4-2
ASSQDLADTQY
>NA|TRBV7-6
ASSLKERSPLH
>TRBD1|TRBV29-1
SVAGTAGEKLF
>NA|TRBV29-1
SVRLSHTIY
>NA|TRBV5-1
ASSPRGDYLNEKLF
>NA|TRBV29-1
SVEVNTEAF
>NA|TRBV27
ASSPDRRSPLH
>NA|TRBV29-1
SVELPGGPQH
>NA|TRBV5-8
ASSLQLVGGYT
>NA|TRBV13
ASSLNYGYT
>TRBD2|TRBV4-3
ASSQWGGNVLT